Following are 18 T cell receptor beta chains from one sample sequenced in a study of blood T cell repertoires in COVID-19. Repertoires were generated with immunoSEQ multiplex PCR, while TCRdb's copy carries only in-frame clones and drops some. This sample has tens of thousands of clones, with over 70% found just once. What was sequenced was peripheral blood. The source is a human donor in a cohort sampled during active COVID-19.

The J gene is TRBJ2-5, the V gene TRBV6-1, with no clear D. Looked up from germline, CDR1 is MNHNS and CDR2 is SASEGT. The CDR3 covers 15 residues. The V end was cut by 0 bases, the J end by 0 bases, with 8 bases between. CDR3 sequence reads: CASSEATTDQETQYF. The CDR3 DNA is TGTGCCAGCAGTGAAGCAACAACAGACCAAGAGACCCAGTACTTC.

V is TRBV5-6 and J is TRBJ2-5; D possibly corresponds to TRBD1 (5 bases). The germline V and J ends were trimmed by 4 bases and 5 bases, with 15 bases remaining between them. The V gene's germline CDR1 is SGHDT and CDR2 YYEEEE. CDR3 length equals 14 residues. This CDR3 reads CASSGWGARETQYF. The DNA for the CDR3 is TGTGCCAGCAGCGGTTGGGGCGCCCGGGAGACCCAGTACTTC.

The chain employs TRBV5-1 and TRBJ2-6, with 16 bases fitting TRBD2. The CDR3 runs to 20 residues. CDR1 and CDR2 from the germline V gene are SGHRS and YFSETQ. Losses at the gene ends were 5 bases for V and 2 bases for J; bases not matched to a gene: 10. This CDR3 is CASRYPGLAGGLAGANVLTF. In DNA form, the CDR3 reads TGCGCCAGCAGATATCCGGGACTAGCGGGAGGGCTCGCTGGGGCCAACGTCCTGACTTTC.

The rearrangement uses TRBV6-5 and TRBJ1-1, with no clear D. This CDR3 comprises 14 residues. Trimming removed 4 bases at V and 5 bases at J, with 14 bases between. Germline CDR1 MNHEY, CDR2 SVGAGI. The CDR3 reads CASSFRLGTTEAFF. CDR3 nucleotides: TGTGCCAGCAGTTTTAGGCTGGGCACTACTGAAGCTTTCTTT.

This chain links TRBV9 with TRBJ2-1; possible D gene TRBD1, 6 bases. Trimming removed 3 bases from V and 10 bases from J, with 14 bases in between. The CDR3 covers 13 residues. The germline V gene encodes CDR1 SGDLS and CDR2 YYNGEE. As DNA, the CDR3 is TGTGCCAGCAGCGCTCTCACAGGGAACGAGCAGTTCTTC. Its protein is CASSALTGNEQFF.

There are a few counts of this clone. The chain has TRBV30 and TRBJ1-5; 7 positions match TRBD1. After removal of 3 bases from V and 4 bases from J, the junction contained 6 bases not matched to a gene. This CDR3 is 14 amino acids long. Germline CDR1 GTSNPN, CDR2 SVGIG (reference sequence). The CDR3 region is CAWSGQVMNQPQHF. CDR3 nucleotides: TGTGCCTGGAGCGGACAGGTAATGAATCAGCCCCAGCATTTT.

The V call is TRBV6-2 or TRBV6-3, the J call TRBJ1-3, with D tentatively TRBD1 (6 bases). Looked up from germline, CDR1 is MNHEY and CDR2 is SVGEGT. The V end lost 6 bases, the J end lost 0 bases, and 12 bases lay between the germline ends. This CDR3 region has 15 residues. The CDR3 loop is CASSRQAYSGNTIYF. As DNA, the CDR3 is TGTGCCAGCAGCCGACAGGCCTACTCTGGAAACACCATATATTTT.

CDR3 DNA sequence: TGTGCCAGCAGCTATCACAGGGGGCAGGTAATCACTGAAGCTTTCTTT. Residues: CASSYHRGQVITEAFF. The chain has TRBV7-9 and TRBJ1-1; the match to TRBD1 covers 9 bases. Germline V gives CDR1 SEHNR, CDR2 FQNEAQ (reference sequence). V trimming: 4 bases; J trimming: 4 bases; junction bases outside the gene matches: 10. The CDR3 spans 16 residues.

The chain combines TRBV28 with TRBJ1-2, with D maybe TRBD1 (5 bases). V was trimmed by 5 bases and J by 4 bases, leaving 17 bases between them. The CDR3 runs to 15 residues. CDR1 is MDHEN and CDR2 is SYDVKM in the germline V gene. The CDR3 coding sequence is TGTGCCAGCAGTCCATGGGACGGGAGCCGCTATGGCTACACCTTC. It translates to CASSPWDGSRYGYTF.

The chain links TRBV5-4 to TRBJ1-6; D remains unclear. CDR3 size: 14 residues. Trimming pared 1 base from V and 4 bases from J, leaving 6 bases between. Per the germline V gene, CDR1 is SGHNT and CDR2 is YYREEE (reference sequence). The CDR3 bases are TGTGCCAGCAGCTTGAGAGGTTATAATTCACCCCTCCACTTT. It yields the protein CASSLRGYNSPLHF.

This chain uses TRBV7-8 with TRBJ2-1, with TRBD2 matching 7 bases. The junction had 11 bases not matched to a gene; V was cut back by 5 bases and J by 7 bases. CDR3 length equals 15 residues. Germline V gene lookup returns CDR1 SGHVS and CDR2 FQNEAQ. The CDR3 bases are TGTGCCAGCAGCCCAGGACTGCTTAGCGGGAATGAGCAGTTCTTC. Its translation: CASSPGLLSGNEQFF.

V and J are TRBV18 and TRBJ2-7; 8 bases align to TRBD1. The junction had 5 bases not matched to a gene; V was cut back by 2 bases and J by 2 bases. The CDR3 extends over 15 amino acids. Germline assignment: CDR1 KGHSH and CDR2 LQKENI. CDR3 sequence reads: CASSPGTGSTYEQYF. CDR3 sequence (DNA): TGTGCCAGCTCACCAGGGACAGGTTCAACCTACGAGCAGTACTTC.

The V gene is TRBV10-3, the J gene TRBJ2-3, with 9 positions matching TRBD2. The CDR3 consists of 15 residues. V trimming: 5 bases; J trimming: 5 bases; junction bases outside the gene matches: 8. Germline V gene sequence: CDR1 ENHRY, CDR2 SYGVKD. DNA of the CDR3: TGTGCCATCAGTCATAGCGGGAGATATTTAGATACGCAGTATTTT. Its protein product is CAISHSGRYLDTQYF.

CDR3 sequence reads: CASSLAEAGYISYEQYF. The CDR3 coding sequence is TGTGCCAGCAGCTTAGCGGAGGCGGGATACATCTCCTACGAGCAGTACTTC. The chain carries TRBV7-8 and TRBJ2-7; tentative D call: TRBD2 (6 bases). Germline CDR1 and CDR2: SGHVS and FQNEAQ. The CDR3 covers 17 residues. Trimming removed 0 bases at V and 0 bases at J, with 15 bases between.

This rearrangement joins TRBV28 to TRBJ1-2, with D unclear. Per germline, CDR1 MDHEN and CDR2 SYDVKM. V was trimmed by 6 bases and J by 8 bases, leaving 10 bases between them. The CDR3 loop spans 11 amino acids. The CDR3 sequence is CASRRREGYTF. Here the CDR3 DNA reads TGTGCCAGCAGAAGGAGGGAGGGCTACACCTTC.

Details on this clone: No DNA is shown, since the ends of the CDR3 on it are uncertain; the CDR3 is the one TCRdb lists. This rearrangement joins TRBV28 to TRBJ2-7; TRBD1 is taken as the D call from the table, unchecked against the DNA. In germline, CDR1 is MDHEN, CDR2 SYDVKM. Both ends counted, the CDR3 spans 15 residues. The CDR3 here is CASSSSTGSIHEQYF.

This chain uses TRBV6-2 or TRBV6-3 with TRBJ2-7; TRBD1 might be the D (6 bases). Germline-derived CDR1 and CDR2 are MNHEY and SVGEGT. This CDR3 has 16 amino acids. V lost 2 bases to trimming and J lost 1 base, with 15 bases between them. The CDR3 DNA is TGTGCCAGCAGTTACGAGTTAACAGGGTCTTCCTACGAGCAGTACTTC. This translates into CASSYELTGSSYEQYF.

This rearrangement joins TRBV28 to TRBJ1-6, with D maybe TRBD1 (6 bases). Trimming removed 4 bases at V and 7 bases at J, with 14 bases between. The CDR3 has 15 amino acids. From germline, CDR1 is MDHEN and CDR2 SYDVKM. The chain's CDR3 is CASSSPQGTNSPLHF. Here the CDR3 DNA reads TGTGCCAGCAGTTCCCCACAGGGAACAAATTCACCCCTCCACTTT.